These 20 T cell receptor beta chains originate from one sample sequenced in a study of identical twins. TCRdb analysed the 5' RACE reads with MiXCR anew, one entry per CDR3 protein. The sample consists of around 1.7 million distinct CDR3 sequences, 32% of them appearing once. The specimen sequenced was cord blood. These receptors all come from a newborn girl in good health.

This clonotype has more than one count but fewer than ten. The chain employs TRBV6-4 and TRBJ2-5, with 9 positions matching TRBD1. The DNA end lines up better with TRBJ2-7; the J call may be wrong. Germline-derived CDR1 and CDR2 are MRHNA and SNTAGT. The CDR3 loop spans 16 amino acids. The DNA of the CDR3 is TGTGCCAGCAGTGACTTGGGACAGGGAAGGGAGAACGAGCAGTACTTC. Translated, it gives CASSDLGQGRENEQYF.

This clonotype turned up a few times. The chain carries TRBV20-1 and TRBJ2-7; D gene uncertain. CDR1 is DFQATT, CDR2 SNEGSKA, per germline (reference sequence). The CDR3 consists of 15 residues. Trimming cost V 0 bases and J 2 bases, with 14 bases left between them. As DNA, the CDR3 is TGCAGTGCTAGAGATGGAGTAGCTCAGACCTACGAGCAGTACTTC. Its protein is CSARDGVAQTYEQYF.

The chain recombines TRBV20-1 with TRBJ2-1, with TRBD1 as a possible D gene (6 bases). Germline V gives CDR1 DFQATT, CDR2 SNEGSKA (reference sequence). V was trimmed by 7 bases and J by 1 base, leaving 11 bases between them. The CDR3 is 13 residues long. CDR3 nucleotide sequence: TGCAGTGGTTCACAGGGATCCTACAATGAGCAGTTCTTC. Amino acid sequence: CSGSQGSYNEQFF.

This clonotype was seen ten or more times. This chain links TRBV12-3 or TRBV12-4 with TRBJ2-1, with 13 positions matching TRBD2. V was clipped by 6 bases and J by 9 bases; unmatched bases: 5. The CDR3 length is 14 residues. The CDR3 sequence is CASSPGLAGSEQFF. The DNA for the CDR3 is TGTGCCAGCAGCCCGGGACTAGCGGGAAGTGAGCAGTTCTTC.

The chain employs TRBV20-1 and TRBJ2-7; perhaps TRBD1 as D (5 bases). The CDR3 has 17 residues. Per the germline V gene, CDR1 is DFQATT and CDR2 is SNEGSKA (reference sequence). The V end was cut by 0 bases, the J end by 1 base, with 19 bases between. CDR3 residues: CSARDRQGIGRSYEQYF. Here the CDR3 DNA reads TGCAGTGCTAGAGATCGGCAGGGAATAGGTCGGTCCTACGAGCAGTACTTC.

The table lists this clonotype with many counts. V gene TRBV6-2 or TRBV6-3 combines with J gene TRBJ2-4; 11 bases are shared with TRBD2. CDR1 is MNHEY, CDR2 SVGEGT, per germline. The CDR3 runs to 15 residues. V shed 2 bases and J 7 bases; nucleotides not matched to a gene: 4. The CDR3 spells CASSYVLAGVNIQYF. CDR3 DNA sequence: TGTGCCAGCAGTTACGTACTAGCGGGAGTTAACATTCAGTACTTC.

This chain links TRBV7-9 with TRBJ1-3, with 7 positions matching TRBD1. After removal of 6 bases from V and 2 bases from J, the junction contained 4 bases not matched to a gene. The CDR3 extends over 14 amino acids. CDR1 and CDR2 from the germline V gene are SEHNR and FQNEAQ (reference sequence). CDR3 in DNA: TGTGCCAGCAGACGGACAGGAACTGGAAACACCATATATTTT. Encoded protein: CASRRTGTGNTIYF.

In the case of this clonotype: At one end the junction does not follow the germline gene, possibly because of a read error. The chain has TRBV27 and TRBJ2-2, with D perhaps TRBD2 (5 bases). The germline V gene has CDR1 MNHEY and CDR2 SMNVEV (reference sequence). The CDR3 has 21 residues. The CDR3: CASSLLGFDPDAITGTGELFF. CDR3 in DNA: TGTGCCAGCAGTTTGTTGGGGTTTGATCCCGACGCTATAACGGGAACCGGGGAGCTCTTTTTT.

This clonotype appeared a few times. V usage is TRBV27 and J usage is TRBJ1-2; no clear D. The CDR3 covers 15 residues. In germline, CDR1 is MNHEY, CDR2 SMNVEV (reference sequence). V lost 6 bases to trimming and J lost 3 bases, with 17 bases between them. The CDR3 DNA follows: TGTGCCAGCAGGACGCCCACTGGGTCGGACTATGGCTACACCTTC. This sequence encodes CASRTPTGSDYGYTF.

This clonotype was counted once. This rearrangement joins TRBV20-1 to TRBJ2-2; 14 bases are shared with TRBD2. J lost 7 bases, V lost 5 bases, and 6 bases had no gene match. Germline CDR1 and CDR2: DFQATT and SNEGSKA (reference sequence). The CDR3 loop spans 15 amino acids. This CDR3 reads CSAPGTSGGYGELFF. The CDR3 DNA is TGCAGTGCTCCCGGGACTAGCGGGGGATACGGGGAGCTGTTTTTT.

V and J are TRBV7-9 and TRBJ1-4; TRBD1 agrees at 9 bases. Germline V gene data show CDR1 as SEHNR and CDR2 as FQNEAQ (reference sequence). CDR3 length equals 17 residues. With V trimmed by 5 bases and J by 0 bases, 7 bases remained unmatched. In DNA form, the CDR3 reads TGTGCCAGCAGCCCGCGGGACAGGGTCGCAACTAATGAAAAACTGTTTTTT. As protein: CASSPRDRVATNEKLFF.

V is TRBV10-1 and J is TRBJ2-3, with D tentatively TRBD2 (7 bases). CDR1 is WNHNN and CDR2 is SYGVQD in the germline V gene (reference sequence). V lost 8 bases and J 0 bases, leaving 21 bases between the germline ends. The CDR3 contains 17 residues. CDR3 DNA sequence: TGCGCCAGCGAGGGGGGGCCCGTTTTCTCTAGCACAGATACGCAGTATTTT. Amino acids: CASEGGPVFSSTDTQYF.

This clonotype has a handful of counts. This chain links TRBV14 with TRBJ1-6; 10 nucleotides match TRBD1. From germline, CDR1 is SGHDN and CDR2 FVKESK. After removal of 1 base from V and 6 bases from J, the junction contained 9 bases not matched to a gene. The CDR3 spans 18 residues. The CDR3, as DNA: TGTGCCAGCAGCCAAGCATCATACCGGGACAGGGGTAATTCACCCCTCCACTTT. Protein product: CASSQASYRDRGNSPLHF.

There are a few counts of this clonotype. The V call is TRBV20-1, the J call TRBJ2-3; 12 nucleotides match TRBD2. Trimming at V came to 8 bases and at J to 1 base, leaving 13 bases not matched to a gene. The CDR3 sequence is 17 residues long. CDR1 and CDR2 from the germline V gene are DFQATT and SNEGSKA (reference sequence). This CDR3 is CSSRAPLAGGRTDTQYF. DNA for the CDR3: TGCAGTTCCCGCGCCCCTCTAGCGGGGGGGCGCACAGATACGCAGTATTTT.

V is TRBV20-1 and J is TRBJ1-5; 9 bases align to TRBD1. Germline-derived CDR1 and CDR2 are DFQATT and SNEGSKA (reference sequence). The CDR3 is 16 residues long. With 1 base clipped from V and 4 bases from J, the junction kept 8 bases outside the gene matches. The CDR3: CSARGSTGGPNQPQHF. The CDR3 DNA sequence: TGCAGTGCTAGAGGGAGTACAGGGGGCCCTAATCAGCCCCAGCATTTT.

This clonotype has ten or more counts. Mismatch with germline at one junction end may stem from a read error. The V call is TRBV5-1, the J call TRBJ1-5; the D gene is possibly TRBD1 (5 bases). Germline CDR1 and CDR2: SGHRS and YFSETQ. This CDR3 is 13 amino acids long. CDR3 in amino acids: CASSLVRGQPQHF. The CDR3 bases are TGTGCCAGCAGCTTAGTAAGGGGTCAGCCCCAGCATTTT.

This chain uses TRBV6-6 with TRBJ2-7; no reliable D call. The germline CDR1 and CDR2 sequences are MNHNY and SVGAGI (reference sequence). CDR3 length: 15 residues. Trimming stripped 4 bases from V and 3 bases from J, with 16 bases between. CDR3 bases: TGTGCCAGCAGTTTCCGGGCCCTGATTTTCTACGAGCAGTACTTC. Translating gives CASSFRALIFYEQYF.

This clonotype occurred a few times. The chain couples TRBV13 to TRBJ1-5; D call uncertain. CDR3 length: 15 residues. V lost 4 bases, J lost 1 base, and 11 bases lay in between. The germline V gene has CDR1 PRHDT and CDR2 FYEKMQ (reference sequence). The CDR3 sequence is CASSSRRRSNQPQHF. The CDR3 DNA reads TGTGCCAGCAGCTCCCGAAGGAGGAGCAATCAGCCCCAGCATTTT.

Only a few counts were recorded for this clonotype. This chain links TRBV30 with TRBJ2-3; 10 bases align to TRBD2. The germline V gene has CDR1 GTSNPN and CDR2 SVGIG (reference sequence). V trimming: 2 bases; J trimming: 4 bases; junction bases outside the gene matches: 6. This CDR3 comprises 15 residues. In nucleotides, the CDR3 is TGTGCCTGGAGTAAAAGCGGGGGGGCGTCAGATACGCAGTATTTT. Amino acids: CAWSKSGGASDTQYF.

On this clonotype: One junction end disagrees with the germline gene, perhaps due to a read error. The chain links TRBV28 to TRBJ2-7, with D tentatively TRBD1 (5 bases). Looked up from germline, CDR1 is MDHEN and CDR2 is SYDVKM. CDR3 length: 14 amino acids. The CDR3, as DNA: TGCGCCAGCAGCCGTTACAGGCGGTTCTACGAGCAGTACTTC. Its translation is CASSRYRRFYEQYF.